The next 18 T cell receptor beta chains were all read from a single sample in a study of Ad26.COV2.S vaccination and SARS-CoV-2 variants. The protocol was immunoSEQ multiplex PCR, while the TCRdb copy is restricted to in-frame clones and leaves out a portion. Of about 350,000 clones in the sample, 70% to 90% were seen once. The sample's treatment: roughly 20 received Ad26.COV2.S at low or high dose, single or two shots; about 5 received placebo; per-sample allocation not given. Day 63 after the first injection of vaccine or placebo was the sampling time. Specimen: peripheral blood, collected in a trial of Ad26.COV2.S vaccine versus placebo. These receptors were collected from a person aged 18-65 years who received the Ad26.COV2.S COVID-19 vaccine or a placebo.

V gene TRBV19 combines with J gene TRBJ1-1; D is undetermined. Deletions cut 0 bases from V and 8 bases from J, with 10 bases between. CDR1 and CDR2 (germline): LNHDA, SQIVND (reference sequence). This CDR3 spans 13 amino acids. Written as DNA, the CDR3 is TGTGCCAGTAGTATAGAACGGGCAGCCGAAGCTTTCTTT. It translates to CASSIERAAEAFF.

The V gene is TRBV30, the J gene TRBJ1-1; 7 nucleotides align to TRBD1. Germline values: CDR1 GTSNPN, CDR2 SVGIG (reference sequence). V lost 0 bases, J lost 4 bases, and 5 bases stayed unmatched. CDR3 length equals 14 residues. This chain's CDR3 is CAWSVDRVSTEAFF. The CDR3 bases are TGTGCCTGGAGTGTCGACAGGGTGTCCACTGAAGCTTTCTTT.

The chain recombines TRBV10-3 with TRBJ2-2; D could derive from TRBD1 or TRBD2 (5 bases each). CDR1 is ENHRY and CDR2 is SYGVKD in the germline V gene. The CDR3 extends over 13 amino acids. For the CDR3, the DNA is TGTGCTGGCCATGGGGGTAACACCGGGGAGCTGTTTTTT. Protein product: CAGHGGNTGELFF.

The rearrangement joins TRBV13 to TRBJ2-7; 7 bases fit TRBD1. Germline CDR1 and CDR2: PRHDT and FYEKMQ (reference sequence). The CDR3 spans 14 residues. V gave up 5 bases and J gave up 4 bases; unmatched junction bases: 8. CDR3 in DNA: TGTGCCAGCAGCCTGCCGGGACAGACATACGAGCAGTACTTC. Its protein product is CASSLPGQTYEQYF. Based on the CDR3 plus reference TRBV13 and TRBJ2-7, the full variable domain is AAGVIQSPRHLIKEKRETATLKCYPIPRHDTVYWYQQGPGQDPQFLISFYEKMQSDKGSIPDRFSAQQFSDYHSELNMSSLELGDSALYFCASSLPGQTYEQYFGPGTRLTVT.

The chain is built from TRBV5-1 and TRBJ1-3; a possible D gene is TRBD1 (5 bases). V was cut by 3 bases and J by 0 bases, with 10 bases left in between. CDR3 length: 15 amino acids. CDR1 is SGHRS, CDR2 YFSETQ, per germline. CDR3 region: CASSSGPASGNTIYF. The CDR3 DNA is TGCGCCAGCAGCTCGGGACCGGCCTCTGGAAACACCATATATTTT.

The chain employs TRBV6-2 or TRBV6-3 and TRBJ1-6; 8 bases are shared with TRBD1. The V segment lost 4 bases and the J segment 10 bases; nucleotides outside the gene matches: 9. The CDR3 contains 15 residues. CDR1 is MNHEY, CDR2 SVGEGT, per germline. CDR3 amino acids: CASSSPDRGYSPLHF. For the CDR3, the DNA is TGTGCCAGCAGTTCCCCAGACAGGGGATACTCACCCCTCCACTTT.

This rearrangement joins TRBV5-1 to TRBJ2-6, with TRBD1 matching over 7 bases. The CDR3 extends over 21 amino acids. CDR1 is SGHRS, CDR2 YFSETQ, per germline. Losses at the gene ends were 2 bases for V and 0 bases for J; bases not matched to a gene: 17. The CDR3 nucleotides read TGCGCCAGCAGCTTCCCTTTAGATCCAGGGGGATCGGGCTCTGGGGCCAACGTCCTGACTTTC. This encodes CASSFPLDPGGSGSGANVLTF. The full variable domain, with the rest looked up from reference TRBV5-1 and TRBJ2-6, is KAGVTQTPRYLIKTRGQQVTLSCSPISGHRSVSWYQQTPGQGLQFLFEYFSETQRNKGNFPGRFSGRQFSNSRSEMNVSTLELGDSALYLCASSFPLDPGGSGSGANVLTFGAGSRLTVL.

In nucleotides, the CDR3 is TGTGCCAGCAGTGATCCCCGGAGCCTTAATGAAAAACTGTTTTTT. This translates into CASSDPRSLNEKLFF. The V call is TRBV25-1, the J call TRBJ1-4; no clear D gene. CDR3 length: 15 residues. The V gene lost 3 bases and the J gene lost 4 bases, with 12 bases spanning the gap. Germline V gene lookup returns CDR1 MGHDK and CDR2 SYGVNS.

The gene calls are TRBV11-3 and TRBJ2-7; no reliable D call. V lost 5 bases and J 3 bases, leaving 14 bases between the germline ends. This CDR3 spans 14 amino acids. Germline CDR1 reads SGHNT; CDR2 reads YENEEA. CDR3 residues: CASSPGGAIYEQYF. CDR3 sequence (DNA): TGTGCCAGCAGCCCGGGTGGTGCCATCTACGAGCAGTACTTC.

This clone was seen only a few times. This rearrangement joins TRBV6-6 to TRBJ1-1, with D perhaps TRBD1 (6 bases). Germline lookup yields CDR1 MNHNY and CDR2 SVGAGI (reference sequence). CDR3 length: 14 amino acids. The V gene lost 7 bases and the J gene lost 0 bases, with 12 bases spanning the gap. CDR3 bases: TGTGCCAGCACCAAGGGACATTTGAACACTGAAGCTTTCTTT. Residues: CASTKGHLNTEAFF.

The chain couples TRBV6-1 to TRBJ1-2, with D unclear. This CDR3 comprises 13 residues. Germline CDR1 reads MNHNS; CDR2 reads SASEGT. With 2 bases removed from V and 0 bases from J, the gap between germline ends came to 4 bases. The CDR3 region has the DNA TGTGCCAGCAGTGAATCCCCTAACTATGGCTACACCTTC. It is translated as CASSESPNYGYTF.

The chain links TRBV30 to TRBJ2-1; the D call may be TRBD1 or TRBD2 (5 bases each). V was trimmed by 1 base and J by 0 bases, leaving 10 bases between them. The CDR3 loop spans 15 amino acids. Per germline, CDR1 GTSNPN and CDR2 SVGIG (reference sequence). The CDR3 nucleotides read TGTGCCTGGAGTGGGGACGGAAGCTCCTACAATGAGCAGTTCTTC. Its translation: CAWSGDGSSYNEQFF.

Notes on this clone: One end of the junction does not line up with germline, which may come from a read error. The chain recombines TRBV7-8 with TRBJ1-2; weak D call: TRBD1 (5 bases). Germline-derived CDR1 and CDR2 are SGHVS and FQNEAQ. The CDR3 consists of 14 residues. CDR3: CASSSTGPNYGYTF. Written as DNA, the CDR3 is TGTGCCAGCAGCTCAACGGGACCTAATTATGGCTACACCTTC.

This clone was found once. At one of its ends the junction is not consistent with the germline gene, which may arise from a read error. V usage is TRBV10-3 and J usage is TRBJ1-4; D is uncertain. Germline CDR1 and CDR2: ENHRY and SYGVKD. This CDR3 contains 10 residues. Written as DNA, the CDR3 is TGTGCCATCAGTGAGACCGGACGTTCCTTT. Its protein product is CAISETGRSF.

The chain links TRBV7-6 to TRBJ2-2; D call uncertain. The V end was cut by 3 bases, the J end by 7 bases, with 9 bases between. There are 13 residues in the CDR3. In germline, CDR1 is SGHVS, CDR2 FNYEAQ. The CDR3 bases are TGTGCCAGCAGCTTTGGTCCCGTCGGGGAGCTGTTTTTT. Protein sequence: CASSFGPVGELFF.

The rearrangement links TRBV7-8 to TRBJ1-4, with D unresolved. V was shortened by 6 bases and J by 5 bases, with 7 bases between the two germline ends. CDR1 is SGHVS and CDR2 is FQNEAQ in the germline V gene. CDR3 size: 12 residues. CDR3 protein: CASSRTNEKLFF. DNA for the CDR3: TGTGCCAGCAGTCGGACGAATGAAAAACTGTTTTTT. The full variable domain, rest sourced from reference TRBV7-8 and TRBJ1-4, is GAGVSQSPRYKVAKRGQDVALRCDPISGHVSLFWYQQALGQGPEFLTYFQNEAQLDKSGLPSDRFFAERPEGSVSTLKIQRTQQEDSAVYLCASSRTNEKLFFGSGTQLSVL.

This clone was recorded only once. The V call is TRBV28, the J call TRBJ1-6; 7 nucleotides align to TRBD1. The CDR3 sequence is 22 residues long. V trimming: 3 bases; J trimming: 8 bases; junction bases outside the gene matches: 28. The V gene's germline CDR1 is MDHEN and CDR2 SYDVKM. The CDR3 nucleotides are TGTGCCAGCAGTTTGAAACAGGGGAGGGAGTTCGGAGAGTGGATTTTGCATTCACCCCTCCACTTT. Translated, it gives CASSLKQGREFGEWILHSPLHF.

The chain has TRBV19 and TRBJ1-5, with D possibly matching TRBD1 (6 bases). V shed 6 bases and J shed 1 base, with 13 bases lying between them. From germline, CDR1 is LNHDA and CDR2 SQIVND (reference sequence). The CDR3 runs to 15 residues. CDR3 in amino acids: CASRSGQMSNQPQHF. CDR3 nucleotide sequence: TGTGCCAGTAGAAGCGGACAGATGAGCAATCAGCCCCAGCATTTT.